The rows below give T cell receptor beta chains drawn from one sample of a study of CD8+ T cells in alopecia areata. The table came from immunoSEQ multiplex PCR; TCRdb's copy has only in-frame clones and leaves some out. The sample includes 15,000 to 16,000 clones, about 61% of them seen just once. Material for sequencing was skin. Every receptor here comes from a human donor with alopecia areata. Both conserved end residues are part of each CDR3. A D gene is named only where the DNA matches it firmly. Clone size is stated in some rows and not others, as once, few, many or a class when expanded.

j_call: TRBJ2-1; v_call: TRBV27; clone_size: NA; d_call: TRBD1; cdr3_aa: CASSLGTALTGSYNEQFF; cdr3_nt: TGTGCCAGCAGTCTCGGGACAGCCTTAACGGGTTCCTACAATGAGCAGTTCTTC
j_call: TRBJ1-5; v_call: TRBV19; clone_size: once; d_call: TRBD1; cdr3_aa: CASSQADRAGNQPQHF; cdr3_nt: TGTGCCAGTAGCCAAGCGGACAGGGCGGGCAATCAGCCCCAGCATTTT
j_call: TRBJ2-1; v_call: TRBV29-1; clone_size: NA; d_call: NA; cdr3_aa: CSVSVLEQFF; cdr3_nt: TGCAGCGTCTCGGTGTTGGAGCAGTTCTTC
j_call: TRBJ1-5; v_call: TRBV19; clone_size: few; d_call: NA; cdr3_aa: CASSLRVSPRGDQPQHF; cdr3_nt: TGTGCCAGTAGCCTCAGAGTATCTCCCCGAGGTGATCAGCCCCAGCATTTT
j_call: TRBJ2-1; v_call: TRBV2; clone_size: NA; d_call: TRBD1; cdr3_aa: CASNGQGTINEQFF; cdr3_nt: TGTGCCAGCAACGGACAGGGGACAATCAATGAGCAGTTCTTC
j_call: TRBJ2-7; v_call: TRBV7-8; clone_size: NA; d_call: TRBD2; cdr3_aa: CASSSPMGRGLYEQYF; cdr3_nt: TGTGCCAGCAGCTCCCCCATGGGGCGGGGGTTGTACGAGCAGTACTTC
j_call: TRBJ2-6; v_call: TRBV2; clone_size: NA; d_call: NA; cdr3_aa: CASSEAKGNSGANVLTF; cdr3_nt: TGTGCCAGCAGTGAAGCTAAAGGGAACTCTGGGGCCAACGTCCTGACTTTC
j_call: TRBJ1-1; v_call: TRBV9; clone_size: few; d_call: NA; cdr3_aa: CASSVSSGTEAFF; cdr3_nt: TGTGCCAGCAGCGTGTCGTCCGGAACTGAAGCTTTCTTT
j_call: TRBJ2-1; v_call: TRBV29-1; clone_size: NA; d_call: NA; cdr3_aa: CSAEERDNEQFF; cdr3_nt: TGCAGCGCTGAAGAACGGGACAATGAGCAGTTCTTC
j_call: TRBJ1-2; v_call: TRBV6-5; clone_size: once; d_call: NA; cdr3_aa: CASSYSSGSNYGYTF; cdr3_nt: TGTGCCAGCAGTTACTCGAGCGGATCTAACTATGGCTACACCTTC
j_call: TRBJ2-3; v_call: TRBV7-6; clone_size: few; d_call: NA; cdr3_aa: CASSLHFKGRRLGTDTQYF; cdr3_nt: TGTGCCAGCAGCTTACATTTCAAGGGGAGGCGCCTGGGGACAGATACGCAGTATTTT
j_call: TRBJ2-3; v_call: TRBV25-1; clone_size: NA; d_call: TRBD2; cdr3_aa: CASSEPTSGSDTQYF; cdr3_nt: TGTGCCAGCAGTGAACCGACTAGCGGGAGTGATACGCAGTATTTT
j_call: TRBJ1-1; v_call: TRBV5-1; clone_size: NA; d_call: NA; cdr3_aa: CASQEPNTEAFF; cdr3_nt: TGCGCCAGTCAGGAACCGAACACTGAAGCTTTCTTT
j_call: TRBJ2-5; v_call: TRBV19; clone_size: NA; d_call: TRBD1; cdr3_aa: CASSTRDRPLKTQYF; cdr3_nt: TGTGCCAGTAGTACCCGGGACAGGCCTTTGAAGACCCAGTACTTC
j_call: TRBJ2-1; v_call: TRBV28; clone_size: NA; d_call: TRBD2; cdr3_aa: CASRPLGSGTYNEQFF; cdr3_nt: TGTGCCAGCAGGCCGTTGGGTAGCGGGACCTACAATGAGCAGTTCTTC
j_call: TRBJ2-3; v_call: TRBV7-2; clone_size: few; d_call: NA; cdr3_aa: CASSLGHLDGLSSTDTQYF; cdr3_nt: TGTGCCAGCAGCTTAGGCCACCTAGATGGGCTTAGCAGCACAGATACGCAGTATTTT
j_call: TRBJ2-7; v_call: TRBV28; clone_size: NA; d_call: NA; cdr3_aa: CASSLATDYEQYF; cdr3_nt: TGTGCCAGCAGTTTAGCGACAGACTACGAGCAGTACTTC